This T cell receptor beta chain was captured in a study of cytomegalovirus exposure and HLA in healthy donors. Study-level background: Prior work identified 95 million to 120 million unique TCR beta sequences in some 180 million T cells.

General study points: Later work showed greater clonal expansion in HLA-associated TCR beta chains than in equally common others. An observed cluster of highly shared sequence variants was recorded as a likely sequencing artifact.

The CDR3 has 13 residues. CDR1 is SEHNR and CDR2 is FQNEAQ in the germline V gene (reference sequence). J was trimmed by 5 bases and V by 4 bases; bases with no gene match: 2. Each donor's status was that of a healthy bone marrow donor. In regard to this clone: Its antigen is still unknown.

In the PCR, 60 Vbeta and 13 Jbeta primers were used. Produced via immunoSEQ multiplex PCR; TCRdb's table is partial and in-frame only. This sample has 150,000 to 200,000 clones, with approximately 70% found just once. The V gene is TRBV7-9, the J gene TRBJ1-5; TRBD1 matches 7 bases. Sequencing input: PBMCs. This receptor was identified in a human donor in good health. The CDR3 sequence: CASSSDRDQPQHF. The CDR3 bases are TGTGCCAGCAGCTCTGACAGGGATCAGCCCCAGCATTTT.